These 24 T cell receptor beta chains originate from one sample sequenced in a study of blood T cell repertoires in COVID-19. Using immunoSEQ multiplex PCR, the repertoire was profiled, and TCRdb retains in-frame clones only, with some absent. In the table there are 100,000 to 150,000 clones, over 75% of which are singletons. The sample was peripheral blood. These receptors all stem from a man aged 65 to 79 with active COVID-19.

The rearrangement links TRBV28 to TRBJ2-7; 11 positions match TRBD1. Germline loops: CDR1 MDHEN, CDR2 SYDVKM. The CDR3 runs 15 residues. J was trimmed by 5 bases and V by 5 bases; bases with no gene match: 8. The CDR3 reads CASSPTDRGRNEQYF. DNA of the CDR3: TGTGCCAGCAGTCCAACGGACAGGGGGCGTAACGAGCAGTACTTC.

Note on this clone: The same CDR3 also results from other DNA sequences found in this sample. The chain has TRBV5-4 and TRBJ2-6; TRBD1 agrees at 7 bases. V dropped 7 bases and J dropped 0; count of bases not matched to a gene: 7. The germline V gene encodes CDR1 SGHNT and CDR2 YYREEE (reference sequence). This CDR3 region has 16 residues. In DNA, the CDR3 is TGTGCCAGCGGACCGGGACAGTCCTCTGGGGCCAACGTCCTGACTTTC. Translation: CASGPGQSSGANVLTF.

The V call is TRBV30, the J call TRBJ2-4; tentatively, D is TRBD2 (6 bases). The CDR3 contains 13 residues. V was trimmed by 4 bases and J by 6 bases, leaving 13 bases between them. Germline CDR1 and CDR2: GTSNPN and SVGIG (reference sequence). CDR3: CAWKVGGGNIQYF. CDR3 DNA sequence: TGTGCCTGGAAAGTGGGAGGTGGAAACATTCAGTACTTC.

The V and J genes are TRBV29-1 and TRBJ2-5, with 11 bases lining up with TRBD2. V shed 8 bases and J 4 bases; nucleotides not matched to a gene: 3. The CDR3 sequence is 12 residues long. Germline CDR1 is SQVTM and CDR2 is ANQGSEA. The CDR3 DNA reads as TGCAGCCCTGGACTAGCGGGAGAGACCCAGTACTTC. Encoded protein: CSPGLAGETQYF.

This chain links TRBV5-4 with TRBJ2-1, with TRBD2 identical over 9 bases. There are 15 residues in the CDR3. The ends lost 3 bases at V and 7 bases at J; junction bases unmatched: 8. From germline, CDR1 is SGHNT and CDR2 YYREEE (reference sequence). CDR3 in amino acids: CASSYSGSGGNEQFF. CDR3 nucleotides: TGTGCCAGCAGCTATAGCGGGAGCGGAGGGAATGAGCAGTTCTTC.

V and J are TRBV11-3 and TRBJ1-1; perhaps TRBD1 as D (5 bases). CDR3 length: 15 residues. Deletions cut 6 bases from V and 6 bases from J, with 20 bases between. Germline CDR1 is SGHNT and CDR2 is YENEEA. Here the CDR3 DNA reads TGTGCCAGCAGACCCCCTGGGCCGGGGGAGCCTGAAGCTTTCTTT. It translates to CASRPPGPGEPEAFF.

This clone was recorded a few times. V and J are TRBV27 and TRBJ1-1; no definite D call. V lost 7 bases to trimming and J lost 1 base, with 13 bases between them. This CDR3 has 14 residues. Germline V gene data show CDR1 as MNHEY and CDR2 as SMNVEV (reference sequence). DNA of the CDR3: TGTGCCAGCACTGCGTTATACCCGAACACTGAAGCTTTCTTT. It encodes CASTALYPNTEAFF.

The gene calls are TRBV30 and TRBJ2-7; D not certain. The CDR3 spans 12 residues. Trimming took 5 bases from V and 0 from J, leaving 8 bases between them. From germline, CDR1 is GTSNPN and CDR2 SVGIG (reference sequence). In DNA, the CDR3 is TGTGCCTGGGCTCGCGGCTCCTACGAGCAGTACTTC. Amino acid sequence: CAWARGSYEQYF. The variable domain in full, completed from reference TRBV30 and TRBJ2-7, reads SQTIHQWPATLVQPVGSPLSLECTVEGTSNPNLYWYRQAAGRGLQLLFYSVGIGQISSEVPQNLSASRPQDRQFILSSKKLLLSDSGFYLCAWARGSYEQYFGPGTRLTVT.

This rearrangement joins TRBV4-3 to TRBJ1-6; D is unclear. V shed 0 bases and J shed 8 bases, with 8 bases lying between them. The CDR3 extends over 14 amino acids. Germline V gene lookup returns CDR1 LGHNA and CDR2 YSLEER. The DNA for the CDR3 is TGCGCCAGCAGCCAAGACGGAGCTTATTCACCCCTCCACTTT. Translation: CASSQDGAYSPLHF.

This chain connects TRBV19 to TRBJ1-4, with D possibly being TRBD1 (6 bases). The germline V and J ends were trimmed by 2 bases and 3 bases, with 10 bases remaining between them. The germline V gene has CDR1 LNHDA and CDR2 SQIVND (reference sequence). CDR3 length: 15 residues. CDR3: CASSIRTVSNEKLFF. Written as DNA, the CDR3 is TGTGCCAGTAGTATAAGGACAGTTTCTAATGAAAAACTGTTTTTT.

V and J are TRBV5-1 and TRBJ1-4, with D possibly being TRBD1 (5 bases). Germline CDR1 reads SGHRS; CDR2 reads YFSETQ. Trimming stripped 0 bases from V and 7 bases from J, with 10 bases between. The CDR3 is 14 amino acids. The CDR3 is CASSLAREGEKLFF. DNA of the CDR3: TGCGCCAGCAGCTTGGCCAGGGAGGGTGAAAAACTGTTTTTT.

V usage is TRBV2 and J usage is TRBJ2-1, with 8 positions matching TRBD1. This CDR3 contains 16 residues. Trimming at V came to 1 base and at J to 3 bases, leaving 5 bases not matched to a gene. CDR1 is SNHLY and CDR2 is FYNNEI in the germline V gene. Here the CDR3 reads CASSEDRGVNYNEQFF. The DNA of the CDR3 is TGTGCCAGCAGTGAAGACAGGGGGGTGAACTACAATGAGCAGTTCTTC.

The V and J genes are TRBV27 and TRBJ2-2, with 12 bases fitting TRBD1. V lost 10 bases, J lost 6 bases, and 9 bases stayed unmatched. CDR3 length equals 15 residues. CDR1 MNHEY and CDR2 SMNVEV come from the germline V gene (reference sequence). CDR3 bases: TGTGCCATCAAGACCGGGACAGGGGGCTCCGGGGAGCTGTTTTTT. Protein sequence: CAIKTGTGGSGELFF.

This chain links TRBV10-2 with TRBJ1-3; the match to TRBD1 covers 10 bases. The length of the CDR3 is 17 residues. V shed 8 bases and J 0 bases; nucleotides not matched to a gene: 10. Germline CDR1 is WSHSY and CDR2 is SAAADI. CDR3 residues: CASGRDRGSSSGNTIYF. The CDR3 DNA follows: TGCGCCAGCGGCCGGGACAGGGGATCTAGCTCTGGAAACACCATATATTTT.

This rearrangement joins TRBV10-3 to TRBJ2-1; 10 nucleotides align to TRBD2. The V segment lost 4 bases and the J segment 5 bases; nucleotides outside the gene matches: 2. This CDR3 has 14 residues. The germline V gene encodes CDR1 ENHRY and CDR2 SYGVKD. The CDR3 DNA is TGTGCCATCAGTGGGCTAGCGGGAGACAATGAGCAGTTCTTC. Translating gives CAISGLAGDNEQFF.

This chain's CDR3 is CASSGGQGGIQYF. CDR3 DNA: TGTGCCAGCAGTGGGGGACAGGGAGGCATTCAGTACTTC. This rearrangement joins TRBV2 to TRBJ2-4, with 9 bases matching TRBD1. Germline CDR1 and CDR2: SNHLY and FYNNEI. V trimming: 4 bases; J trimming: 9 bases; junction bases outside the gene matches: 4. The CDR3 is 13 residues long.

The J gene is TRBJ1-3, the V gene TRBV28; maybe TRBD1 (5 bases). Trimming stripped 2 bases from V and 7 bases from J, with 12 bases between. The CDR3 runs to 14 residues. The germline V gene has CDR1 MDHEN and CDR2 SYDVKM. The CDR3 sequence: CASSLGGKSNTIYF. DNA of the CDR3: TGTGCCAGCAGTTTAGGGGGGAAGTCCAACACCATATATTTT.

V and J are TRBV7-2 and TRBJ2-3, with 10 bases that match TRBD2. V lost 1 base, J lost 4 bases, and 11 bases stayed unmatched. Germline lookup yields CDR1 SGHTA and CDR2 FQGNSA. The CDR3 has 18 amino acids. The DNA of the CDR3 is TGTGCCAGCAGCTTAGGACGGCTAGCGGGGGTTGCTCCAGATACGCAGTATTTT. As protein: CASSLGRLAGVAPDTQYF. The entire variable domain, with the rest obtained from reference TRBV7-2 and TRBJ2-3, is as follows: GAGVSQSPSNKVTEKGKDVELRCDPISGHTALYWYRQSLGQGLEFLIYFQGNSAPDKSGLPSDRFSAERTGGSVSTLTIQRTQQEDSAVYLCASSLGRLAGVAPDTQYFGPGTRLTVL.

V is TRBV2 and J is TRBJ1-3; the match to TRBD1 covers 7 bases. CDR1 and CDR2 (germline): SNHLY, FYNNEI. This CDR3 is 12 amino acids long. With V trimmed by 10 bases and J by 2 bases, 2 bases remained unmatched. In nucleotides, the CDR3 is TGTGCCACTGGACAGGCTGGAAACACCATATATTTT. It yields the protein CATGQAGNTIYF.

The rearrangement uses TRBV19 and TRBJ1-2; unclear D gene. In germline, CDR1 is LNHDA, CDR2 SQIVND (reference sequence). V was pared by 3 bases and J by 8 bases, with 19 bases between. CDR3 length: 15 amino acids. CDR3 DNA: TGTGCCAGTAGTATCAATATCGACGCGGCGAGGGGCTACACCTTC. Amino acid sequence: CASSINIDAARGYTF.

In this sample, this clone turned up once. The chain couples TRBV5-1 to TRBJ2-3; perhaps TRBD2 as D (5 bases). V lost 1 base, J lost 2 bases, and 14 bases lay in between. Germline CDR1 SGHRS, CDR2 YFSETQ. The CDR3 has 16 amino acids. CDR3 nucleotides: TGCGCCAGCAGCTTGTTTCGGACTCAAAACACAGATACGCAGTATTTT. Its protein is CASSLFRTQNTDTQYF.

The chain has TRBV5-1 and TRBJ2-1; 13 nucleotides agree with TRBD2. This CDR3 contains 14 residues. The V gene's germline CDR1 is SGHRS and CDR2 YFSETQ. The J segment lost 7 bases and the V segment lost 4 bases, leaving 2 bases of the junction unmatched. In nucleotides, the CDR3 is TGCGCCAGCAGCCCGGGACTAGCGGGGAATGAGCAGTTCTTC. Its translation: CASSPGLAGNEQFF.

The CDR3 coding sequence is TGCAGCGTCGCAGTTCAAGGGGCCAACGTCCTGACTTTC. Translating it yields CSVAVQGANVLTF. The V gene is TRBV29-1, the J gene TRBJ2-6; unclear D gene. This CDR3 has 13 amino acids. V was pared by 6 bases and J by 4 bases, with 10 bases between. CDR1 is SQVTM, CDR2 ANQGSEA, per germline.

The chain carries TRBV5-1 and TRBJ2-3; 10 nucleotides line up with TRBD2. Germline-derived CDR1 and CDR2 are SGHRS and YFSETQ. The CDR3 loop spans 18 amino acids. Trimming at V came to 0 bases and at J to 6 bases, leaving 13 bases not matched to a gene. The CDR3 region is CASSLGSFPSGSSDTQYF. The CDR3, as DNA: TGCGCCAGCAGCTTGGGAAGTTTCCCTAGCGGGAGTAGTGATACGCAGTATTTT.